This T cell receptor (beta chain) stems from a study of T cells in localized non-small cell lung cancer. Whole-study findings and limits: A median approximately 61 of the top 100 tumor clones appeared in adjacent lung. Greater blood T cell density accompanied longer overall survival.

Turning to this clone: Its antigen remains unidentified.

TCRdb's table, derived via immunoSEQ multiplex PCR, lists solely in-frame clones and lacks some. The sample has roughly 77,000 clones; around nine tenths are singletons. The J segment lost 2 bases and the V segment lost 4 bases, leaving 4 bases of the junction unmatched. There are 15 residues in the CDR3. From germline, CDR1 is ENHRY and CDR2 SYGVKD. The sequence was collected from a woman aged 35-75 years with stage I squamous cell lung carcinoma. This specimen was peripheral blood, taken before any cancer treatment. The chain employs TRBV10-3 and TRBJ2-5, with 10 bases matching TRBD2. The CDR3 here is CAISVSGGLQETQYF. The CDR3 region has the DNA TGTGCCATCAGTGTTAGCGGGGGGCTACAAGAGACCCAGTACTTC.